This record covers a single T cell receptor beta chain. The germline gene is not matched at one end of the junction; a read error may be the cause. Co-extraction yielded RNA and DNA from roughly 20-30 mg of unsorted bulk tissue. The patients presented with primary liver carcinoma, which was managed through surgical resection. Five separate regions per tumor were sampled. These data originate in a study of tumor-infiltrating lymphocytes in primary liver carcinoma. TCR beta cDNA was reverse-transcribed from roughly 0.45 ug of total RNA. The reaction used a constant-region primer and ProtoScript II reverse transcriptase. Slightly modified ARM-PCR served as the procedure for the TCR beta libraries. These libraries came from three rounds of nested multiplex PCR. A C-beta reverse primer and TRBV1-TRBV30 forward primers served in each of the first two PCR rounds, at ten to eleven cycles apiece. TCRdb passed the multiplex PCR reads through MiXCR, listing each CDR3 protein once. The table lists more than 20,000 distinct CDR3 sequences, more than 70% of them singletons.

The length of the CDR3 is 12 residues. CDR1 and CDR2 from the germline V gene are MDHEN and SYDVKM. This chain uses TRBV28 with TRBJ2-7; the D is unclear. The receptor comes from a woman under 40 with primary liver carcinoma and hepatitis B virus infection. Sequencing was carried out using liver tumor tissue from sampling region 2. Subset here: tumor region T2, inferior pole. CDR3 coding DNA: TGTGCCAGCAGCGGCTCCTTCTACGAGCACTACTTT. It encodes CASSGSFYEHYF.